This TCR beta chain was captured by sequencing in a study of human thymus T cells. Genomic DNA was extracted from every available blood leukocyte. For this clone: The antigen is not known.

Using immunoSEQ multiplex PCR, the repertoire was profiled, and TCRdb retains in-frame clones only, with some absent. The table lists about 50,000 clones, approximately 95% of them singletons. Study results and caveats: Thymic as well as blood repertoires seemed to favor certain V and J genes unevenly.

The source of this sequence is a girl under three years old with a congenital heart defect but otherwise immunologically healthy. The sequenced sample was blood.

The CDR3 loop is CASSLQGISGNTIYF. The CDR3 DNA sequence: TGTGCCAGCAGCTTACAGGGGATATCTGGAAACACCATATATTTT. The J gene is TRBJ1-3, the V gene TRBV11-2; D might be TRBD1 (6 bases). The ends were cut back, 2 bases at V and 1 base at J, with 9 bases in the middle. The V gene's germline CDR1 is SGHAT and CDR2 FQNNGV. This CDR3 comprises 15 residues.